The text below deals with one T cell receptor beta chain. Its antigen is not known. The repertoire was sequenced with immunoSEQ multiplex PCR; TCRdb's copy has only in-frame clones and lacks some. The sample contains some 130,000 clones, approximately 83% of which appear only once. Losses at the gene ends were 4 bases for V and 6 bases for J; bases not matched to a gene: 3. Germline CDR1 KGHDR, CDR2 SFDVKD. The CDR3 sequence is 14 residues long. The source of the sample is a study of T cell responses to AZD1222 COVID-19 vaccine. Study-level points and caveats: Increased Spike-specific TCR breadth and depth were observed after two AZD1222 doses. Donors, mostly white British, included more females; clonal diversity was possibly underestimated. Samples come after the peak T cell response, not at day 14. Seropositivity was recorded at baseline in only a handful of AZD1222 recipients.

Sequencing was performed on peripheral blood, taken on day 0 of AZD1222 vaccination. The sequence was obtained from an adult in good health. V usage is TRBV24-1 and J usage is TRBJ2-2; TRBD2 matches at 8 bases. Here the CDR3 DNA reads TGTGCCACCAGTGAGCCCGGGGGGGCCGGGGAGCTGTTTTTT. It encodes CATSEPGGAGELFF.